The T cell receptor beta chain under discussion was sequenced for a study of blood T cell repertoires in COVID-19. The wider study: PBMCs, B-cell-depleted T cells, or T cells provided the cDNA or gDNA that made up the material.

Authors' processing steps: It was from reference gene primer amplification that nucleated cell counts were estimated. Sequencing was performed with immunoSEQ multiplex PCR; in TCRdb, only in-frame clones are kept and a portion is missing. V and J calls plus clone size are reproduced from that table; the DNA served to infer D and trimming. This table has around 60,000 clones, over 60% appearing once. Enrolment of Seattle patients took place during active infection, and they were followed longitudinally. The CDR3 consists of 17 residues. Germline CDR1 reads LNHNV; CDR2 reads YYDKDF (reference sequence). Trimming took 0 bases from V and 5 from J; bases not matched to a gene: 10.

The genes are TRBV15 and TRBJ2-3, with 8 positions matching TRBD2. Sequencing was performed on peripheral blood. The clonotype comes from a man aged 30-40 years with COVID-19, enrolled during active disease. The CDR3 sequence is CATSRDHAGGALDTQYF. The CDR3, as DNA: TGTGCCACCAGCAGAGATCACGCGGGGGGCGCGTTAGATACGCAGTATTTT.